This paragraph reports one T cell receptor (beta chain). No antigen is known for it. Data came from immunoSEQ multiplex PCR; TCRdb stores just in-frame clones and leaves some out. The sample has about 40,000 clones; around 83% are singletons. The data derive from a study of a mutant IDH1 vaccine in newly diagnosed glioma. The wider study: Either 4-6 weeks after radiotherapy alone or alongside temozolomide, vaccination was begun. Week 47 marked visit V13, whereas week 35 marked visit V12.

CDR1 is SGHNT and CDR2 is YYREEE in the germline V gene (reference sequence). V was pared by 4 bases and J by 5 bases, with 9 bases of the junction left unmatched. The CDR3 contains 16 residues. The time point here: week 35, safety follow-up. One vaccine dose held 300 ug of mutant IDH1 20-mer peptide and came with topical imiquimod. The sequences come from PBMCs, collected from a glioma patient whose treatment included an IDH1 peptide vaccine. The genes are TRBV5-4 and TRBJ2-3, with 11 bases identical to TRBD2. The clonotype originates from a woman aged 50 to 60 with glioma. In DNA form, the CDR3 reads TGTGCCAGCAGCCTGCGTAGCGGGGGGGCCCGAGATACGCAGTATTTT. Encoded protein: CASSLRSGGARDTQYF. The whole variable domain, filled in from reference TRBV5-4 and TRBJ2-3, reads ETGVTQSPTHLIKTRGQQVTLRCSSQSGHNTVSWYQQALGQGPQFIFQYYREEENGRGNFPPRFSGLQFPNYSSELNVNALELDDSALYLCASSLRSGGARDTQYFGPGTRLTVL.